The 22 T cell receptor beta chains reported below all come from one sample, sequenced in a study of blood T cells in healthy people across ages (dated by TCRdb to about 2015). To prepare the library, 5' RACE was applied. Sequencing was carried out with an Illumina HiSeq 2500. A second PCR of about 6 to 11 cycles was performed with a sample-barcoded 5' primer and a J-beta primer mix. The raw public reads went through TCRdb reprocessing: fastp at Q25, MiXCR clone calling, in-frame beta chains kept. Each entry is one CDR3 protein sequence, shown with its most common DNA and genes. This sample lists about 830,000 distinct CDR3 sequences; about 62% were detected once. 22% of the sample rests with the top ten. Input material: blood. Receptors were obtained from a man between 25 and 39 years old in good health.

The chain combines TRBV24-1 with TRBJ2-4; D is possibly TRBD1 (5 bases). V was trimmed by 6 bases and J by 14 bases, leaving 16 bases between them. The CDR3 runs 12 residues. The V gene's germline CDR1 is KGHDR and CDR2 SFDVKD. The CDR3 loop reads CATSLGANGEYF. CDR3 DNA: TGTGCCACCAGTCTTGGGGCCAATGGCGAGTACTTC.

The gene calls are TRBV10-3 and TRBJ2-5; 8 bases are a match to TRBD2. The junction had 25 bases not matched to a gene; V was cut back by 8 bases and J by 11 bases. The CDR3 is 17 amino acids. The germline V gene has CDR1 ENHRY and CDR2 SYGVKD. The CDR3 here is CAIRGGLGATSYNEQYF. As DNA, the CDR3 is TGTGCCATCCGGGGGGGGCTCGGAGCAACCTCCTACAATGAGCAGTACTTC.

A few counts support this clonotype. This chain uses TRBV24-1 with TRBJ2-5; 13 nucleotides line up with TRBD2. Trimming cost V 5 bases and J 1 base; bases outside gene matches: 15. Germline CDR1 reads KGHDR; CDR2 reads SFDVKD. This CDR3 is 20 amino acids long. Here the CDR3 DNA reads TGTGCCACCAGTGGGACTAGCGGGAGAGGTCGGTGGCCCATCCAAGAGACCCAGTACTTC. It encodes CATSGTSGRGRWPIQETQYF.

The V call is TRBV20-1, the J call TRBJ2-7; TRBD1 is a possible D gene (6 bases). Trimming removed 1 base at V and 2 bases at J, with 15 bases between. The CDR3 is made up of 15 amino acids. CDR1 DFQATT and CDR2 SNEGSKA come from the germline V gene (reference sequence). CDR3 nucleotides: TGCAGTGCTAGAGGCGCCGCGGACAGTCCCTACGAGCAGTACTTC. This codes for CSARGAADSPYEQYF.

The CDR3 region has the DNA TGTGCCATCAGTGAGCGACTAGCGGGGGAAGAGACCCAGTACTTC. It is translated as CAISERLAGEETQYF. The V call is TRBV10-3, the J call TRBJ2-5; 12 positions match TRBD2. CDR3 length: 15 residues. V gave up 2 bases and J gave up 3 bases; unmatched junction bases: 1. Germline CDR1 reads ENHRY; CDR2 reads SYGVKD.

This sequence joins TRBV27 and TRBJ2-7; D is uncertain. With 2 bases removed from V and 2 bases from J, the gap between germline ends came to 7 bases. The CDR3 sequence is 13 residues long. Germline V gene lookup returns CDR1 MNHEY and CDR2 SMNVEV (reference sequence). The chain's CDR3 is CASSLMLTYEQYF. For the CDR3, the DNA is TGTGCCAGCAGTTTAATGCTAACCTACGAGCAGTACTTC.

This chain uses TRBV29-1 with TRBJ2-3, with D maybe TRBD1 (5 bases). V lost 4 bases and J 4 bases, leaving 18 bases between the germline ends. Germline CDR1 is SQVTM and CDR2 is ANQGSEA. This CDR3 is 15 amino acids long. The CDR3 sequence is CSVGGQGVRPDTQYF. The DNA of the CDR3 is TGCAGCGTTGGGGGTCAGGGCGTTCGTCCAGATACGCAGTATTTT.

The chain couples TRBV12-3 or TRBV12-4 to TRBJ1-2; D is ambiguous. The CDR3 has 11 residues. The V gene lost 8 bases and the J gene lost 3 bases, with 7 bases spanning the gap. The DNA of the CDR3 is TGTGCCAGCGCCTGGGACTATGGCTACACCTTC. Protein: CASAWDYGYTF.

V and J are TRBV10-3 and TRBJ2-7, with 14 bases matching TRBD2. Trimming removed 8 bases from V and 7 bases from J; junction bases left unmatched: 4. This CDR3 has 13 amino acids. Germline-derived CDR1 and CDR2 are ENHRY and SYGVKD. The CDR3 DNA reads as TGTGCCATCTTAGGACTAGCGGGGGGAGAGCAGTACTTC. The encoded protein is CAILGLAGGEQYF.

J is TRBJ2-5 and V is TRBV5-1, with D hard to call. CDR3 size: 11 residues. CDR1 and CDR2 from the germline V gene are SGHRS and YFSETQ. The V and J ends lost 8 bases and 6 bases respectively, with 11 bases between them. In DNA, the CDR3 is TGCGCCAGGCTAAAAAAGCAGACCCAGTACTTC. It is translated as CARLKKQTQYF.

CDR3 residues: CSARGGTGPYNEQFF. The CDR3 region has the DNA TGCAGTGCTAGAGGGGGGACAGGCCCATACAATGAGCAGTTCTTC. The rearrangement uses TRBV20-1 and TRBJ2-1, with 8 bases fitting TRBD1. Per the germline V gene, CDR1 is DFQATT and CDR2 is SNEGSKA (reference sequence). Trimming took 1 base from V and 4 from J; bases not matched to a gene: 6. This CDR3 has 15 residues.

The chain is built from TRBV28 and TRBJ2-7; D is uncertain. Per the germline V gene, CDR1 is MDHEN and CDR2 is SYDVKM. The V end lost 8 bases, the J end lost 4 bases, and 15 bases lay between the germline ends. The CDR3 extends over 13 amino acids. CDR3 in amino acids: CASVKSGIYEQYF. Written as DNA, the CDR3 is TGTGCCAGCGTCAAAAGTGGTATTTACGAGCAGTACTTC.

In this sample, this clonotype turned up a few times. DNA for the CDR3: TGCAGTGCTGGGATAACAAGGGCCCCCTATGGCTACACCTTC. It translates to CSAGITRAPYGYTF. The chain carries TRBV20-1 and TRBJ1-2; no clear D gene. V lost 5 bases and J 4 bases, leaving 17 bases between the germline ends. Germline assignment: CDR1 DFQATT and CDR2 SNEGSKA (reference sequence). The CDR3 loop spans 14 amino acids.

This clonotype turned up a few times. A much larger clone lies a single base off, so this may be a read error. The chain combines TRBV7-6 with TRBJ2-3; D not certain. This CDR3 contains 12 residues. CDR1 and CDR2 from the germline V gene are SGHVS and FNYEAQ. V was trimmed by 2 bases and J by 3 bases, leaving 3 bases between them. CDR3 bases: TGTGCCAGCAGCTTACAGACAGATACGCAGTATTTT. Translated, it gives CASSLQTDTQYF.

This sequence joins TRBV27 and TRBJ2-7, with D possibly TRBD2 on 5 matching bases. Germline V CDR1 and CDR2: MNHEY, SMNVEV (reference sequence). Trimming cost V 6 bases and J 5 bases, with 11 bases left between them. CDR3 length equals 12 residues. CDR3 in amino acids: CASRRGWNEQYF. CDR3 nucleotide sequence: TGTGCCAGCAGACGGGGATGGAACGAGCAGTACTTC.

V usage is TRBV9 and J usage is TRBJ2-4; 10 bases are a match to TRBD2. Germline values: CDR1 SGDLS, CDR2 YYNGEE. V gave up 5 bases and J gave up 7 bases; unmatched junction bases: 9. The CDR3 has 15 amino acids. DNA of the CDR3: TGTGCCAGCAGTGCCCCTAGCGGGAGTGTCAACATTCAGTACTTC. Translation gives CASSAPSGSVNIQYF.

This rearrangement joins TRBV7-2 to TRBJ1-2, with 9 bases lining up with TRBD1. Germline V gene data show CDR1 as SGHTA and CDR2 as FQGNSA. There are 14 residues in the CDR3. J lost 10 bases, V lost 2 bases, and 8 bases had no gene match. CDR3: CASSLYRTGDHYTF. In nucleotides, the CDR3 is TGTGCCAGCAGCTTATACAGGACAGGGGACCACTACACCTTC. Variable domain in full (rest from reference TRBV7-2 and TRBJ1-2): GAGVSQSPSNKVTEKGKDVELRCDPISGHTALYWYRQSLGQGLEFLIYFQGNSAPDKSGLPSDRFSAERTGGSVSTLTIQRTQQEDSAVYLCASSLYRTGDHYTFGSGTRLTVV.

CDR3 residues: CASALFGTGRGEQYF. CDR3 coding DNA: TGTGCCAGCGCTTTATTCGGGACAGGGAGGGGCGAGCAGTACTTC. J is TRBJ2-7 and V is TRBV7-2; 9 nucleotides line up with TRBD1. From germline, CDR1 is SGHTA and CDR2 FQGNSA. J gave up 6 bases and V 8 bases, and 14 bases lay outside the gene matches. The CDR3 is made up of 15 amino acids.

The rearrangement uses TRBV5-6 and TRBJ2-6; 10 bases are a match to TRBD1. In germline, CDR1 is SGHDT, CDR2 YYEEEE. This CDR3 region has 17 residues. Unmatched junction bases numbered 4, after V lost 2 bases and J lost 2 bases. The CDR3 reads CASSLGTGATGANVLTF. The CDR3 DNA follows: TGTGCCAGCAGCTTAGGGACAGGGGCGACTGGGGCCAACGTCCTGACTTTC.

The genes are TRBV6-6 and TRBJ1-2; D is uncertain. Germline loops: CDR1 MNHNY, CDR2 SVGAGI (reference sequence). Trimming took 11 bases from V and 6 from J, leaving 10 bases between them. This CDR3 is built from 10 residues. The DNA for the CDR3 is TGTGCCGTCTCGTTCGATGGCTACACCTTC. Translating gives CAVSFDGYTF.

The chain links TRBV7-6 to TRBJ2-5; 10 bases map to TRBD2. The junction had 8 bases not matched to a gene; V was cut back by 8 bases and J by 2 bases. Looked up from germline, CDR1 is SGHVS and CDR2 is FNYEAQ. The CDR3 totals 15 residues. The CDR3 DNA follows: TGTGCCAGCGCAAGAGGACTAGCGGCACAAGAGACCCAGTACTTC. Amino acid sequence: CASARGLAAQETQYF.

The rearrangement uses TRBV29-1 and TRBJ2-1, with TRBD2 matching 11 bases. CDR3 length equals 17 residues. In germline, CDR1 is SQVTM, CDR2 ANQGSEA. The V segment lost 7 bases and the J segment 0 bases; nucleotides outside the gene matches: 11. DNA of the CDR3: TGCAGCGCCGCCCCTAGCGGGAGGCCGAGCTCCTACAATGAGCAGTTCTTC. It encodes CSAAPSGRPSSYNEQFF.